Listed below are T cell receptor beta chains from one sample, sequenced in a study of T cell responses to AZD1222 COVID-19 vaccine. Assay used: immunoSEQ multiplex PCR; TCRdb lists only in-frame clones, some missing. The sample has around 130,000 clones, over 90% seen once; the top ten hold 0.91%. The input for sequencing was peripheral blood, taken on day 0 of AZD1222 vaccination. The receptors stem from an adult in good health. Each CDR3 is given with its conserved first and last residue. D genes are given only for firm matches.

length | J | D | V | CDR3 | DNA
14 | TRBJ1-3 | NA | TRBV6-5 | CASRYSNGGNTIYF | TGTGCCAGCCGTTACTCGAATGGAGGAAACACCATATATTTT
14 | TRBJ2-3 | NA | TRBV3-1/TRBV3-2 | CASSRPNSRGTQYF | TGTGCCAGCAGCCGCCCCAACTCTAGGGGTACGCAGTATTTT
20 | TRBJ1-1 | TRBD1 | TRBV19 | CASSLSSLSPGQGENTEAFF | TGTGCCAGTAGCCTATCCAGCCTATCCCCGGGACAGGGGGAGAACACTGAAGCTTTCTTT
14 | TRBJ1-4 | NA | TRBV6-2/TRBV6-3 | CASSADQEAEKLFF | TGTGCCAGCAGTGCGGACCAAGAAGCTGAAAAACTGTTTTTT
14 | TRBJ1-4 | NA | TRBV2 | CASSRGGGNEKLFF | TGTGCCAGCAGCCGCGGAGGCGGAAATGAAAAACTGTTTTTT
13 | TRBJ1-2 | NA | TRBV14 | CASSQGQLYGYTF | TGTGCCAGCAGCCAAGGACAGCTCTATGGCTACACCTTC
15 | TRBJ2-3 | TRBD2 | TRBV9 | CASSVVAGGPDTQYF | TGTGCCAGCAGCGTAGTCGCGGGGGGCCCAGATACGCAGTATTTT
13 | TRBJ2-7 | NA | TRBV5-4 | CASSLDNWGEQYF | TGTGCCAGCAGCCTCGACAATTGGGGCGAGCAGTACTTC
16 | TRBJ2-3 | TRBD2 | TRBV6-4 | CASSDSTSGGSDTQYF | TGTGCCAGCAGTGACTCAACTAGCGGGGGATCAGATACGCAGTATTTT
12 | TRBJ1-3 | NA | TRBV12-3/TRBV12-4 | CAYRGNGNTIYF | TGTGCCTATCGGGGCAACGGAAACACCATATATTTT
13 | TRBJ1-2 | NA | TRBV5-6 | CASSLDRFYGYTF | TGTGCCAGCAGCTTGGACAGGTTTTATGGCTACACCTTC
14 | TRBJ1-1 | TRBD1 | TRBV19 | CASSTRQGGTEAFF | TGTGCCAGTAGTACCCGACAGGGAGGCACTGAAGCTTTCTTT
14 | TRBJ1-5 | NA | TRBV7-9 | CASSQTGYNQPQHF | TGTGCCAGCAGCCAAACAGGCTACAATCAGCCCCAGCATTTT
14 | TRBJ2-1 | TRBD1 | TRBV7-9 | CASTDRGSYNEQFF | TGTGCCAGCACCGACAGGGGCTCCTACAATGAGCAGTTCTTC
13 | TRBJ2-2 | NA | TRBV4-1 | CASIPWWTGELFF | TGCGCCAGCATCCCCTGGTGGACCGGGGAGCTGTTTTTT
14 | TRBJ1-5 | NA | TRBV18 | CASSGIDSNQPQHF | TGTGCCAGCTCCGGAATCGATAGCAATCAGCCCCAGCATTTT
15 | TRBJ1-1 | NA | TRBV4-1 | CASSPNGTPNTEAFF | TGCGCCAGCAGCCCGAATGGGACCCCGAACACTGAAGCTTTCTTT
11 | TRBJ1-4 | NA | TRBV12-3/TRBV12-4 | CASSLNEKLFF | TGTGCCAGCAGCCTTAATGAAAAACTGTTTTTT
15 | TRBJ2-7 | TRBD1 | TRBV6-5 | CASSLRDREFYEQYF | TGTGCCAGCAGTTTACGGGACAGGGAATTTTACGAGCAGTACTTC
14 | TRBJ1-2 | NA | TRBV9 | CASSVAGGGYGYTF | TGTGCCAGCAGCGTAGCCGGGGGAGGCTATGGCTACACCTTC
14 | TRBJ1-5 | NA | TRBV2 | CASRTGQSNQPQHF | TGTGCCAGCAGGACTGGACAGAGCAATCAGCCCCAGCATTTT
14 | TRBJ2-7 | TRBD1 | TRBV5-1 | CASSWGQGTYEQYF | TGCGCCAGCAGCTGGGGACAGGGGACCTACGAGCAGTACTTC
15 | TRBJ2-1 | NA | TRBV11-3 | CASSLVSGQNNEQFF | TGTGCCAGCAGCTTAGTGTCAGGGCAAAACAATGAGCAGTTCTTC
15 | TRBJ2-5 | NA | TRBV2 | CASSEGPRGQETQYF | TGTGCCAGCAGTGAAGGCCCCAGGGGCCAAGAGACCCAGTACTTC
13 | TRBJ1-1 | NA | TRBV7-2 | CASSFRTNTEAFF | TGTGCCAGCAGCTTCCGGACGAACACTGAAGCTTTCTTT
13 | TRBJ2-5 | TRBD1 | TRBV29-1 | CSVVGQGFETQYF | TGCAGCGTTGTGGGACAGGGCTTCGAGACCCAGTACTTC
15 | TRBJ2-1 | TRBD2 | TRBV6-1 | CASSEARGGHNEQFF | TGTGCCAGCAGTGAAGCGCGGGGGGGACACAATGAGCAGTTCTTC
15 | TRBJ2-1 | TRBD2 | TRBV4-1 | CASGVLAGGYNEQFF | TGCGCCAGCGGCGTACTAGCGGGGGGGTACAATGAGCAGTTCTTC
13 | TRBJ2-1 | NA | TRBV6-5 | CASSHGQFNEQFF | TGTGCCAGCAGCCACGGACAGTTCAATGAGCAGTTCTTC
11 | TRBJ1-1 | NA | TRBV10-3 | CAISKNTEAFF | TGTGCCATCAGTAAAAACACTGAAGCTTTCTTT
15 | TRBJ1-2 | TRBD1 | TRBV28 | CASSWGGGTGGVYTF | TGTGCCAGCAGTTGGGGTGGGGGGACAGGGGGTGTCTACACCTTC
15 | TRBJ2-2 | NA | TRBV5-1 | CASSLFTSNTGELFF | TGCGCCAGCAGCTTGTTTACCAGCAACACCGGGGAGCTGTTTTTT
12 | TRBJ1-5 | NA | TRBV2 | CASKEGNQPQHF | TGTGCCAGCAAGGAGGGGAATCAGCCCCAGCATTTT
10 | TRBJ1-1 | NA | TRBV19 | CASRSTEAFF | TGTGCCAGTAGATCCACTGAAGCTTTCTTT
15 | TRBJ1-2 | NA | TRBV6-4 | CASSEVSAVNYGYTF | TGTGCCAGCAGTGAGGTGTCAGCGGTAAACTATGGCTACACCTTC